The clone carrying this T cell receptor (beta chain) has just a few counts. Its antigen remains unknown. The source of the sample is a study of beta chain features in type 1 diabetes. Findings and limits, study-wide: Shortening of TCRB CDR3s, moderate but significant, appeared in all four CD4+ subsets of Type 1 diabetes patients.

Sequencing targeted expressed TCRB transcripts, as all isolated RNA had been reverse transcribed. Generated by immunoSEQ multiplex PCR, the TCRdb table keeps only in-frame clones and is missing some. The data hold 500,000 to 800,000 clones, with around an eighth observed a single time. It was one heparinised blood draw, averaging roughly 100 mL, that each donor gave. Germline CDR1 is LGHNA and CDR2 is YSLEER. V lost 0 bases and J lost 6, with 12 bases in between. The CDR3 sequence is 15 residues long. The clonotype comes from a man aged 25 to 40 with type 1 diabetes. Sequencing was performed on naive CD4+ T cells from blood. This rearrangement joins TRBV4-3 to TRBJ1-5; the D gene is possibly TRBD1 (5 bases). CDR3 nucleotides: TGCGCCAGCAGCCAAGACTCGGGGGGAGGTCAGCCCCAGCATTTT. Translated: CASSQDSGGGQPQHF.